One sample yielded the 20 T cell receptor beta chains listed below, sequenced in a study of cytomegalovirus exposure and HLA in healthy donors. With 60 Vbeta and 13 Jbeta primers, the PCR was carried out. TCRdb's table, derived via immunoSEQ multiplex PCR, lists solely in-frame clones and lacks some. Of some 150,000 clones listed, about 85% are singletons. The material sequenced was PBMCs. These receptors originate from a woman under 30 in good health and CMV-seronegative.

The chain couples TRBV2 to TRBJ2-4, with 8 bases that match TRBD2. CDR3 length equals 15 residues. V lost 5 bases, J lost 3 bases, and 6 bases stayed unmatched. The germline V gene encodes CDR1 SNHLY and CDR2 FYNNEI. The CDR3 reads CASSSFTSGKNIQYF. Written as DNA, the CDR3 is TGTGCCAGCAGTTCTTTCACTAGCGGCAAAAACATTCAGTACTTC.

CDR3 residues: CASSLVSDTGELFF. The CDR3, as DNA: TGTGCCAGCAGCTTAGTGTCGGACACCGGGGAGCTGTTTTTT. The chain links TRBV7-8 to TRBJ2-2; D is ambiguous. The CDR3 runs 14 residues. Germline CDR1 is SGHVS and CDR2 is FQNEAQ. V was shortened by 1 base and J by 3 bases, with 6 bases between the two germline ends.

The genes are TRBV19 and TRBJ2-7, with D maybe TRBD1 (5 bases). The CDR3 has 13 residues. The germline CDR1 and CDR2 sequences are LNHDA and SQIVND (reference sequence). Trimming pared 4 bases from V and 2 bases from J, leaving 9 bases between. The CDR3 is CASSNRQTYEQYF. The CDR3 DNA reads as TGTGCCAGTAGTAACCGACAGACCTACGAGCAGTACTTC.

CDR3 sequence: CASSGMGLAGDIEQFF. The CDR3 nucleotides are TGTGCCAGCAGCGGAATGGGACTAGCGGGAGATATTGAGCAGTTCTTC. This chain links TRBV14 with TRBJ2-1; 14 bases map to TRBD2. The J segment lost 9 bases and the V segment lost 5 bases, leaving 9 bases of the junction unmatched. Germline V gives CDR1 SGHDN, CDR2 FVKESK. This CDR3 is built from 16 residues.

The genes are TRBV4-3 and TRBJ2-1, with TRBD2 matching over 7 bases. The germline V gene has CDR1 LGHNA and CDR2 YSLEER. Unmatched junction bases numbered 8, after V lost 1 base and J lost 8 bases. CDR3 length: 15 residues. As DNA, the CDR3 is TGCGCCAGCAGCCAAGTTTGGCGGGGGAACCATGAGCAGTTCTTC. Translation gives CASSQVWRGNHEQFF.

The chain is built from TRBV5-1 and TRBJ2-7; D is uncertain. CDR1 and CDR2 from the germline V gene are SGHRS and YFSETQ. The CDR3 loop spans 15 amino acids. The ends were cut back, 0 bases at V and 0 bases at J, with 10 bases in the middle. The CDR3 sequence is CASSLEGASSYEQYF. Written as DNA, the CDR3 is TGCGCCAGCAGCTTGGAAGGAGCCAGCTCCTACGAGCAGTACTTC.

The chain recombines TRBV18 with TRBJ2-7; 11 bases map to TRBD1. Losses at the gene ends were 1 base for V and 2 bases for J; bases not matched to a gene: 4. Germline CDR1 KGHSH, CDR2 LQKENI. There are 16 residues in the CDR3. CDR3 DNA: TGTGCCAGCTCACCACGGGGACAGGGGGGAACCTACGAGCAGTACTTC. Translated, it gives CASSPRGQGGTYEQYF.

In its sample, this clone was seen a few times. The chain links TRBV7-2 to TRBJ1-5; D may be TRBD1 (5 bases). Germline values: CDR1 SGHTA, CDR2 FQGNSA. V lost 5 bases and J 1 base, leaving 12 bases between the germline ends. This CDR3 spans 15 amino acids. Here the CDR3 reads CASSAGGGSNQPQHF. CDR3 DNA sequence: TGTGCCAGCAGCGCCGGGGGGGGGAGCAATCAGCCCCAGCATTTT.

This chain joins TRBV30 and TRBJ2-1, with 8 bases fitting TRBD2. V dropped 1 base and J dropped 7; count of bases not matched to a gene: 12. The CDR3 consists of 16 residues. Germline values: CDR1 GTSNPN, CDR2 SVGIG (reference sequence). CDR3 residues: CAWSGVSGALGNEQFF. CDR3 DNA: TGTGCCTGGAGTGGAGTTAGCGGGGCCCTTGGAAATGAGCAGTTCTTC.

The chain couples TRBV2 to TRBJ2-5, with D hard to call. The CDR3 is 12 residues long. Deletions cut 6 bases from V and 5 bases from J, with 10 bases between. The germline gives CDR1 SNHLY, CDR2 FYNNEI. CDR3 bases: TGTGCCAGCAGCGCGTTCCGGGAGACCCAGTACTTC. This encodes CASSAFRETQYF.

This chain connects TRBV19 to TRBJ2-6, with 12 positions matching TRBD2. The germline gives CDR1 LNHDA, CDR2 SQIVND (reference sequence). This CDR3 has 17 amino acids. V shed 4 bases, J shed 2 bases, and the junction held 3 bases outside the gene matches. The DNA for the CDR3 is TGTGCCAGTAGTAATCTAGCGGGGGGGCCTGGGGCCAACGTCCTGACTTTC. This encodes CASSNLAGGPGANVLTF. The full variable domain, completed using reference TRBV19 and TRBJ2-6, is DGGITQSPKYLFRKEGQNVTLSCEQNLNHDAMYWYRQDPGQGLRLIYYSQIVNDFQKGDIAEGYSVSREKKESFPLTVTSAQKNPTAFYLCASSNLAGGPGANVLTFGAGSRLTVL.

J is TRBJ2-7 and V is TRBV11-2; D may be TRBD2 (6 bases). The V end lost 1 base, the J end lost 4 bases, and 14 bases lay between the germline ends. Looked up from germline, CDR1 is SGHAT and CDR2 is FQNNGV. The CDR3 length is 15 residues. Here the CDR3 DNA reads TGTGCCAGCAGCTTAGCGGGAGAGTTCTTGTACGAGCAGTACTTC. Translation: CASSLAGEFLYEQYF.

The V call is TRBV7-2, the J call TRBJ2-2; 7 positions match TRBD2. The germline gives CDR1 SGHTA, CDR2 FQGNSA. The CDR3 is 16 residues long. V was pared by 7 bases and J by 1 base, with 9 bases of the junction left unmatched. The CDR3 loop reads CASTLGGGGNTGELFF. The DNA for the CDR3 is TGTGCCAGCACCCTTGGGGGGGGTGGGAACACCGGGGAGCTGTTTTTT.

This rearrangement joins TRBV7-2 to TRBJ1-3; no clear D. Trimming left V 5 bases short and J 2 bases short, with 7 bases between. Germline V gene sequence: CDR1 SGHTA, CDR2 FQGNSA. CDR3 length equals 13 residues. This CDR3 reads CASSESTGNTIYF. DNA of the CDR3: TGTGCCAGCAGCGAGTCAACTGGAAACACCATATATTTT.

This chain uses TRBV7-9 with TRBJ2-7, with TRBD1 as a possible D gene (7 bases). Trimming took off 5 bases at V and 0 bases at J, with 14 bases between the two ends. The germline V gene encodes CDR1 SEHNR and CDR2 FQNEAQ (reference sequence). This CDR3 comprises 15 residues. The CDR3 here is CASSPQGGYSYEQYF. The CDR3 bases are TGTGCCAGCAGCCCCCAGGGGGGTTACTCCTACGAGCAGTACTTC.

This clone was observed a single time. The chain combines TRBV9 with TRBJ1-2, with D possibly TRBD1 on 6 matching bases. Trimming removed 3 bases from V and 1 base from J, with 16 bases in between. The CDR3 spans 16 residues. The germline gives CDR1 SGDLS, CDR2 YYNGEE. CDR3 protein: CASSAYSGQFNYGYTF. The CDR3 bases are TGTGCCAGCAGCGCCTACTCCGGACAGTTTAACTATGGCTACACCTTC.

The chain carries TRBV12-5 and TRBJ1-4, with TRBD1 matching over 8 bases. The J segment lost 8 bases and the V segment lost 2 bases, leaving 16 bases of the junction unmatched. The CDR3 loop spans 18 amino acids. Germline V gene sequence: CDR1 LGHNT, CDR2 FRNRAP. CDR3 sequence: CASGLPPPQGQGNEKLFF. CDR3 nucleotide sequence: TGTGCTAGTGGTTTGCCCCCACCCCAAGGACAGGGAAACGAAAAACTGTTTTTT.

CDR3 nucleotides: TGTGCCAGCAGCCGAACAGGGTTGGACGAGCAGTACTTC. It specifies CASSRTGLDEQYF. The chain recombines TRBV7-3 with TRBJ2-7, with D maybe TRBD1 (6 bases). Germline CDR1 is SGHTA and CDR2 is FQGTGA. V lost 5 bases and J 5 bases, leaving 13 bases between the germline ends. The CDR3 length is 13 residues.

The V call is TRBV28, the J call TRBJ2-7, with 7 bases fitting TRBD1. The CDR3 consists of 20 residues. CDR1 is MDHEN, CDR2 SYDVKM, per germline. The trim removed 11 bases at V and 1 base at J, leaving 29 bases unmatched. CDR3 in DNA: TGTGCCTCGCAGCAGTCTCCCTGGTCACGACGACAGGGACGATCCTACGAGCAGTACTTC. This gives the protein CASQQSPWSRRQGRSYEQYF.

The CDR3, as DNA: TGCGCCAGCAGCCAAGAAACAGGGGGCTATCAGCCCCAGCATTTT. Its protein product is CASSQETGGYQPQHF. This rearrangement joins TRBV4-3 to TRBJ1-5, with TRBD1 matching 9 bases. The J segment lost 5 bases and the V segment lost 0 bases, leaving 2 bases of the junction unmatched. From germline, CDR1 is LGHNA and CDR2 YSLEER. CDR3 length equals 15 residues.